The present entry profiles one T cell receptor (beta chain) with its context. Its antigen is not known. The sample belongs to a study of shared clonotypes between healthy human individuals. The CDR3 consists of 12 residues. The V end lost 6 bases, the J end lost 6 bases, and 12 bases lay between the germline ends. Germline V CDR1 and CDR2: SGHTA, FQGNSA. The donor cohort consisted entirely of Caucasian adults residing in Nashville, Tennessee. Notes on the study in general: Relative to clonotypes present in all four donors, those not shared had lower generation probabilities.

Only in-frame clones appear in the TCRdb table, and some are missing; sequencing was by immunoSEQ multiplex PCR. The sample includes a few million clones, nearly 97% of them seen just once. V is TRBV7-2 and J is TRBJ2-7; no definite D call. The TCR originated in a man between 18 and 35 years old in good health. The sequencing sample was made of naive CD4+ T cells sorted from blood. Documented subset: CD45RA+ positively selected. The CDR3 is CASSRDVSEQYF. CDR3 nucleotide sequence: TGTGCCAGCAGTCGAGATGTAAGCGAGCAGTACTTC.